This is a list of T cell receptor beta chains from one sample in a study of CD4+ T cells in melanoma. Sequencing used immunoSEQ multiplex PCR; TCRdb keeps in-frame clones, though not all of them. In the table there are about 120,000 clones, 80% to 95% of which are singletons. Sequenced sample: peripheral blood. The receptors shown here come from a human donor with melanoma. CDR3s include the opening cysteine and the closing phenylalanine or tryptophan. A D gene is named only where the DNA matches it firmly. Clone sizes are given selectively: once, few, many, or a class where the clone is expanded.

TRBJ2-5	.	.	TRBV10-3	11	TGTGCCATCAGTGATGCGGAGACCCAGTACTTC	CAISDAETQYF
TRBJ2-2	.	TRBD1	TRBV7-3	15	TGTGCCAGCAGCTTGGGCAGGGGGTTAAGCGGGGAGCTGTTTTTT	CASSLGRGLSGELFF
TRBJ1-1	.	.	TRBV10-1	12	TGCGCCAGCAGTCTGTTTTTCGACGGGTCTTTCTTT	CASSLFFDGSFF
TRBJ1-1	.	.	TRBV9	14	TGTGCCAGCTCATCCGGGGAAAGGTCGACTGAAGCTTTCTTT	CASSSGERSTEAFF
TRBJ2-4	.	.	TRBV28	18	TGTGCCAGCAGTTTGGGCAGGGGGACTAGTCTAGCCAAAAACATTCAGTACTTC	CASSLGRGTSLAKNIQYF
TRBJ1-1	.	.	TRBV4-3	14	TGCGCCAGCAGCCAACACCTAGGAAACACTGAAGCTTTCTTT	CASSQHLGNTEAFF
TRBJ1-3	.	.	TRBV7-8	16	TGTGCCAGCAGCCCCTCGGGAGGGGACTCTGGAAACACCATATATTTT	CASSPSGGDSGNTIYF
TRBJ1-2	.	TRBD1	TRBV5-5	14	TGTGCCAGCAGCCCACGACAGGGAAGCTATGGCTACACCTTC	CASSPRQGSYGYTF
TRBJ2-1	.	.	TRBV5-1	14	TGCGCCAGCAGCCCAGGCTATGTCCTTGGCGAGCAGTTCTTC	CASSPGYVLGEQFF
TRBJ1-2	.	.	TRBV2	15	TGTGCCAGCAGTGAAGACACCGGATTTAACTATGGCTACACCTTC	CASSEDTGFNYGYTF
TRBJ2-5	.	TRBD2	TRBV2	13	TGTGCCAGCAGTGGTGGGCTAGCGGGGAGGAAGTACTTC	CASSGGLAGRKYF
TRBJ1-2	few	.	TRBV21-1	16	TGTGACAGCAGCAAAGAGGGGTATAAGGTCCCCCATGGCTACACCTTC	CDSSKEGYKVPHGYTF
TRBJ1-5	.	.	TRBV6-8	12	TGTGCCAGCAAGGGGGAGGGTCAGCCCCAGCATTTT	CASKGEGQPQHF
TRBJ1-1	.	.	TRBV4-3	16	TGCGCCAGCAGCCAAGATCTGGGCTCAATGAACACTGAAGCTTTCTTT	CASSQDLGSMNTEAFF
TRBJ1-1	.	.	TRBV5-1	13	TGCGCCAGCAGCAAGTCGGGGCTGGCTGAAGCTTTCTTT	CASSKSGLAEAFF
TRBJ2-7	.	TRBD1	TRBV28	15	TGTGCCAGCAGTTTATTCCGAGGGGGCGCGTACGAGCAGTACTTC	CASSLFRGGAYEQYF
TRBJ2-3	.	TRBD2	TRBV27	17	TGTGCCAGCAGTTCCATTCTAGCGGGAGGCAGCACAGATACGCAGTATTTT	CASSSILAGGSTDTQYF
TRBJ2-1	.	.	TRBV6-1	15	TGTGCCAGCAGTGAAGGGGGGGCTTTCTACAATGAGCAGTTCTTC	CASSEGGAFYNEQFF
TRBJ1-3	.	.	TRBV4-1	16	TGCGCCAGCAGCCAAGTAGACTCTCTTCCTGGAAACACCATATATTTT	CASSQVDSLPGNTIYF
TRBJ1-2	once	.	TRBV25-1	13	TGTGCCAGCAGTGAGGTTTTTGGGGACTTTTACACCTTC	CASSEVFGDFYTF
TRBJ2-2	.	.	TRBV5-1	13	TGCGCCAGCAGCTTGGGACCGGCCGGGGAGCTGTTTTTT	CASSLGPAGELFF
TRBJ1-5	.	.	TRBV5-1	16	TGCGCCAGCAGATCGCGACCTCTTTATAGCAATCAGCCCCAGCATTTT	CASRSRPLYSNQPQHF
TRBJ1-6	.	TRBD1	TRBV19	14	TGTGCCAGTAGGGACAGGGGCTTTAATTCACCCCTCCACTTT	CASRDRGFNSPLHF
TRBJ2-7	.	.	TRBV19	13	TGTGCCAGTAGTATAACGGAGGGGGCCGAGCAGTACTTC	CASSITEGAEQYF
TRBJ2-3	.	.	TRBV5-1	15	TGCGCCAGCAGCCCAACAGGGTTTAGCACAGATACGCAGTATTTT	CASSPTGFSTDTQYF
TRBJ2-3	.	.	TRBV5-1	13	TGCGCCAGCAGCCCCCGAAGTGGAGATACGCAGTATTTT	CASSPRSGDTQYF
TRBJ2-3	once	.	TRBV27	14	TGTGCCAGCAGTTGGGGCCCAGCAGCAGATACGCAGTATTTT	CASSWGPAADTQYF
TRBJ1-1	.	.	TRBV18	16	TGTGCCAGCTCACCCCTTATAACTGGCGGGGGGACTGAAGCTTTCTTT	CASSPLITGGGTEAFF
TRBJ2-3	.	.	TRBV19	15	TGTGCCAGTAGTATCGGACAGCTTACCACAGATACGCAGTATTTT	CASSIGQLTTDTQYF
TRBJ1-6	.	.	TRBV4-3	16	TGCGCCAGCAGCCAAGATCTCCTTCCCTATAATTCACCCCTCCACTTT	CASSQDLLPYNSPLHF
TRBJ2-6	.	.	TRBV28	16	TGTGCCAGCACTCCTAACAGGGTAGGAGGGGCCAACGTCCTGACTTTC	CASTPNRVGGANVLTF
TRBJ2-1	.	.	TRBV5-1	18	TGCGCCAGCAGCCGGGGGCCGGGTCGGGGGGACATGGTCAATGAGCAGTTCTTC	CASSRGPGRGDMVNEQFF
TRBJ2-1	.	TRBD2	TRBV15	20	TGTGCCACCAGCACGAGAGGGACGGGACGGACTAGCGGGCCAGAGGATGAGCAGTTCTTC	CATSTRGTGRTSGPEDEQFF
TRBJ2-5	.	.	TRBV12-5	13	TGTGCTAGTGGTTTGGCCGACCGGGAGACCCAGTACTTC	CASGLADRETQYF
TRBJ1-2	.	TRBD1	TRBV4-3	14	TGCGCCAGCAGCCAAGGCGACAGGGGTGATGGCTACACCTTC	CASSQGDRGDGYTF
TRBJ2-3	.	.	TRBV5-1	15	TGCGCCAGCAGCTTGGATCCTAGCGATGTAGATACGCAGTATTTT	CASSLDPSDVDTQYF
TRBJ2-7	.	.	TRBV5-1	15	TGCGCCAGCAGCTTATCGTTGACAGGGACTTACGAGCAGTACTTC	CASSLSLTGTYEQYF
TRBJ2-5	.	TRBD2	TRBV7-8	16	TGTGCCAGCAGCTCCAGGGCGGGAGGGTCGGGAGAGACCCAGTACTTC	CASSSRAGGSGETQYF
TRBJ2-2	.	.	TRBV11-2	13	TGTGCCAGCAGCACACGAAGCACCGGGGAGCTGTTTTTT	CASSTRSTGELFF
TRBJ1-1	.	.	TRBV5-6	13	TGTGCCAGCAGCTTGGTAGGGAGCACTGAAGCTTTCTTT	CASSLVGSTEAFF
TRBJ2-5	once	TRBD2	TRBV19	16	TGTGCCAGTAGTGTCACTAGCGGGACGACTGGAGAGACCCAGTACTTC	CASSVTSGTTGETQYF
TRBJ2-3	.	.	TRBV21-1	16	TGTGCCAGCAGCAAAGAGTCTAGCGGGGGAGCAGATACGCAGTATTTT	CASSKESSGGADTQYF
TRBJ2-1	.	.	TRBV6-4	16	TGTGCCAGCAGTGAGATCGCGGGACTCTCCTACAATGAGCAGTTCTTC	CASSEIAGLSYNEQFF
TRBJ2-1	.	TRBD2	TRBV5-5	17	TGTGCCAGTTCCGGCGGTCGGGTAGCGGGAGGACACAATGAGCAGTTCTTC	CASSGGRVAGGHNEQFF
TRBJ2-1	.	TRBD1	TRBV9	17	TGTGCCAGCAGCGTAGTACAGGGGTTCTCCTCCTACAATGAGCAGTTCTTC	CASSVVQGFSSYNEQFF
TRBJ2-7	.	.	TRBV7-3	14	TGTGCCAGCAGTTCGGGCGGGAACTCCTACGAGCAGTACTTC	CASSSGGNSYEQYF
TRBJ1-1	.	.	TRBV27	15	TGTGCCAGCAGTTTAGTCAGGGGCGTGAACACTGAAGCTTTCTTT	CASSLVRGVNTEAFF
TRBJ1-2	.	.	TRBV4-2	16	TGTGCCAGCAGCCAAGAAGCGGACGGCCGTCCCTATGGCTACACCTTC	CASSQEADGRPYGYTF
TRBJ2-3	.	.	TRBV6-6	14	TGTGCCAGCAGTTACGACGGAGGCACAGATACGCAGTATTTT	CASSYDGGTDTQYF
TRBJ1-1	.	.	TRBV5-4	14	TGTACCAGCAGCTTGCCGAGGGGGAACACTGAAGCTTTCTTT	CTSSLPRGNTEAFF
TRBJ2-7	once	TRBD1	TRBV7-9	15	TGTGCCAGCAGCTCCCCCGGGACAGTTACCTACGAGCAGTACTTC	CASSSPGTVTYEQYF